At least ten counts were recorded for the clone carrying this T cell receptor beta chain. The antigen is undetermined. The data were taken from a study of OX40 agonist ivuxolimab in advanced cancers. Study-level background: Ivuxolimab, an antibody acting as an agonist of OX40 (CD134), was used to treat patients. Three patients responded partially, comprising one with hepatocellular carcinoma and two with cutaneous melanoma.

Study-wide results and limits: CD4+ and CD8+ blood T cells expanded clonally by week 6 at 0.1 to 3.0 mg/kg.

Germline V CDR1 and CDR2: LNHDA, SQIVND (reference sequence). Trimming shortened V by 7 bases and J by 8 bases, and 8 bases separated the two germline ends. The CDR3 extends over 10 amino acids. Sequencing used immunoSEQ multiplex PCR; TCRdb keeps in-frame clones, though not all of them. The sample consists of nearly 20,000 clones, roughly 85% of them appearing once. The sequences come from CD4+ or CD8+ T cells sorted from blood, collected in a trial of the OX40 agonist ivuxolimab. The rearrangement uses TRBV19 and TRBJ1-2; no firm D call. The sequence came from an adult with an advanced solid tumor such as melanoma, head and neck, liver or kidney cancer. The CDR3 loop reads CASKGAGYTF. Written as DNA, the CDR3 is TGTGCCAGTAAGGGTGCAGGCTACACCTTC.